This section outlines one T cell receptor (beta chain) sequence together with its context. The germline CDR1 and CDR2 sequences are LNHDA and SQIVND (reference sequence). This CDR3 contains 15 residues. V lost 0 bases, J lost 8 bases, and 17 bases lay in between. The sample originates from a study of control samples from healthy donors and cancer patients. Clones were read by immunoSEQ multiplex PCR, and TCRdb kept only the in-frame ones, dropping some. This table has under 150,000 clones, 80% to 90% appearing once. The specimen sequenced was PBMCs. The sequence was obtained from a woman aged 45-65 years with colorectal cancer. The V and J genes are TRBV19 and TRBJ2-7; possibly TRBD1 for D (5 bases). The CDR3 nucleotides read TGTGCCAGTAGTATAGATTATGAGCTCAGGGTCCAGCAGTACTTC. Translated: CASSIDYELRVQQYF. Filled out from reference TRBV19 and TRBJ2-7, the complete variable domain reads DGGITQSPKYLFRKEGQNVTLSCEQNLNHDAMYWYRQDPGQGLRLIYYSQIVNDFQKGDIAEGYSVSREKKESFPLTVTSAQKNPTAFYLCASSIDYELRVQQYFGPGTRLTVT.